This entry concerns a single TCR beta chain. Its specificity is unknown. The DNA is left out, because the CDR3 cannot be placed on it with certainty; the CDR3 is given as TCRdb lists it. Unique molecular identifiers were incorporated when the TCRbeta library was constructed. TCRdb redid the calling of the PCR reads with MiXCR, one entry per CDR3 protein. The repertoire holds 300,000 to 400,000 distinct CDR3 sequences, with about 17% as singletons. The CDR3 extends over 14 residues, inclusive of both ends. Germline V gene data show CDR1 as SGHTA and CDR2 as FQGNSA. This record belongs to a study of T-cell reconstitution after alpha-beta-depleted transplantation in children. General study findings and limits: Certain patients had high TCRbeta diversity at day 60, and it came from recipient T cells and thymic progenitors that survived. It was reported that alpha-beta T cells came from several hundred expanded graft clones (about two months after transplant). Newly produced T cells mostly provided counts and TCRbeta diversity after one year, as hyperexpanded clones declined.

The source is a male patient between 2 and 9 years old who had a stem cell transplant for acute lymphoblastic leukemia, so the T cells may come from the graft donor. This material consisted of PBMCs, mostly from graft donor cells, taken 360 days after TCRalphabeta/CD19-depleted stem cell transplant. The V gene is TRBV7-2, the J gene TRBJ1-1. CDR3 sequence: CASSFGPGLTEAFF.